These T cell receptor beta chains were read from a single sample in a study of T cells in Graves' hyperthyroidism and ophthalmopathy. Using its own MiXCR run on the multiplex PCR reads, TCRdb lists one record per CDR3 protein. Of about 520,000 distinct CDR3 sequences in the sample, around 22% were seen once. The sequencing input was blood. The receptors stem from a woman in her 30s with Graves' ophthalmopathy. The CDR3 runs from the conserved cysteine through the conserved F or W. D genes are given only for firm matches. Clone size, where shown, is once, few, many, or a class for clones that have expanded.

>.|TRBV12-3/TRBV12-4|TRBJ2-7|few|13
CASSFLHGYEQYF
TGTGCCAGCAGTTTCCTCCACGGTTACGAGCAGTACTTC
>TRBD1|TRBV6-1|TRBJ1-5|few|12
CASSRDSSAQHF
TGTGCCAGCAGTCGGGACAGTTCGGCCCAGCATTTT
>TRBD1|TRBV20-1|TRBJ1-1|.|12
CSAPDRGTEAFF
TGCAGTGCTCCGGACAGGGGCACTGAAGCTTTCTTT
>.|TRBV6-1|TRBJ1-1|many|16
CAGSEGGAFWDTEAFF
TGTGCCGGCAGTGAAGGGGGGGCATTTTGGGACACTGAAGCTTTCTTT
>TRBD1|TRBV24-1|TRBJ1-1|.|19
CATTDDTDRGQERNTEAFF
TGTGCCACCACAGATGATACTGACAGGGGACAAGAAAGGAACACTGAAGCTTTCTTT
>.|TRBV28|TRBJ1-2|many|12
CASSEGNYGYTF
TGTGCCAGCAGCGAGGGGAACTATGGCTACACCTTC
>.|TRBV11-2|TRBJ1-3|.|17
CASSLLVSRVRGNTIYF
TGTGCCAGCAGCTTGTTGGTCTCCCGGGTGAGGGGAAACACCATATATTTT
>.|TRBV4-1|TRBJ2-2|.|17
CASSQEPGTTNTGELFF
TGCGCCAGCAGCCAAGAGCCCGGGACAACGAACACCGGGGAGCTGTTTTTT
>.|TRBV9|TRBJ2-7|few|15
CASSVATTASYEQYF
TGTGCCAGCAGCGTAGCTACGACGGCCTCCTACGAGCAGTACTTC
>.|TRBV6-5|TRBJ1-5|many|15
CASSYRRPREQPQHF
TGTGCCAGCAGTTACCGAAGACCAAGGGAACAGCCCCAGCATTTT
>.|TRBV20-1|TRBJ2-5|.|13
CSARRQTQETQYF
TGCAGTGCTAGAAGACAGACACAAGAGACCCAGTACTTC
>.|TRBV20-1|TRBJ1-2|many|12
CSARRGNRGYTF
TGCAGTGCTAGGAGGGGAAACCGAGGCTACACCTTC
>.|TRBV6-5|TRBJ1-1|many|13
CASSRSWNTEAFF
TGTGCCAGCAGCCGATCGTGGAACACTGAAGCTTTCTTT
>TRBD1|TRBV6-4|TRBJ1-2|many|15
CASSDSEGALHGYTF
TGTGCCAGCAGTGACTCGGAGGGGGCTCTCCATGGCTACACCTTC
>TRBD2|TRBV7-2|TRBJ2-5|few|15
CASSFEGLGGETQYF
TGTGCCAGCAGCTTCGAGGGATTGGGGGGGGAGACCCAGTACTTC
>TRBD2|TRBV6-1|TRBJ2-7|few|13
CASSERDYYEQYF
TGTGCCAGCAGTGAGCGGGACTACTACGAGCAGTACTTC
>.|TRBV20-1|TRBJ2-5|many|10
CSGNQETQYF
TGCAGTGGCAACCAAGAGACCCAGTACTTC
>TRBD1|TRBV7-3|TRBJ1-5|.|17
CASSLTGQGRWNQPQHF
TGTGCCAGCAGCTTAACCGGACAGGGGAGATGGAATCAGCCCCAGCATTTT
>.|TRBV14|TRBJ1-1|many|17
CASSQRASSSTRTEAFF
TGTGCCAGCAGCCAACGTGCCAGTTCATCCACCCGCACTGAAGCTTTCTTT
>.|TRBV12-3/TRBV12-4|TRBJ1-2|many|13
CASRKDGLYGYTF
TGTGCCAGCAGAAAGGACGGACTCTATGGCTACACCTTC
>.|TRBV3-1|TRBJ2-2|many|17
CASSQDRHTLRTGELFF
TGTGCCAGCAGCCAAGATCGTCACACCCTGAGGACCGGGGAGCTGTTTTTT
>.|TRBV13|TRBJ1-6|.|17
CASSLRPIRRDNSPLHF
TGTGCCAGCAGCTTGCGCCCCATTAGGAGGGATAATTCACCCCTCCACTTT
>.|TRBV20-1|TRBJ2-7|.|13
CSAETTPFGEQYF
TGCAGTGCGGAGACGACACCTTTTGGGGAGCAGTACTTC
>.|TRBV6-2/TRBV6-3|TRBJ1-1|many|15
CASSYRSRDNTEAFF
TGTGCCAGCAGTTACAGGTCCAGAGATAACACTGAAGCTTTCTTT
>.|TRBV7-8|TRBJ1-1|.|16
CASSTRSASMNTEAFF
TGTGCCAGCAGCACTAGGTCAGCATCCATGAACACTGAAGCTTTCTTT
>.|TRBV19|TRBJ1-1|many|16
CASSIDGRDMNTEAFF
TGTGCCAGTAGTATCGACGGACGGGACATGAACACTGAAGCTTTCTTT
>.|TRBV19|TRBJ1-2|.|15
CASSMSVGGNYGYTF
TGTGCCAGTAGTATGAGTGTTGGTGGGAACTATGGCTACACCTTC
>.|TRBV28|TRBJ1-3|many|16
CASSLNGLWAGNTIYF
TGTGCCAGCAGTCTAAACGGGCTATGGGCTGGAAACACCATATATTTT
>.|TRBV7-8|TRBJ1-5|many|14
CATRPRDSNQPQHF
TGTGCCACCAGACCCCGAGATAGCAATCAGCCCCAGCATTTT
>.|TRBV12-3/TRBV12-4|TRBJ1-1|.|16
CASSSRRGDPNTEAFF
TGTGCCAGCAGTTCTCGGCGGGGGGATCCGAACACTGAAGCTTTCTTT
>.|TRBV6-1|TRBJ1-2|many|15
CASSPNVGSGAGYTF
TGTGCCAGCAGTCCTAACGTGGGAAGCGGGGCTGGCTACACCTTC
>.|TRBV2|TRBJ1-1|.|12
CASSLVSAEAFF
TGTGCCAGCAGCCTAGTGAGTGCTGAAGCTTTCTTT
>.|TRBV11-2|TRBJ1-5|many|16
CASSPGPGGSNQPQHF
TGTGCCAGCAGTCCCGGCCCAGGCGGTAGCAATCAGCCCCAGCATTTT
>TRBD1|TRBV5-5|TRBJ2-7|.|15
CASSFPGQEGREQYF
TGTGCCAGCAGCTTCCCGGGACAGGAGGGTCGCGAGCAGTACTTC
>.|TRBV27|TRBJ1-1|many|13
CASSNHLNTEAFF
TGTGCCAGCAGCAATCACTTGAACACTGAAGCTTTCTTT
>.|TRBV6-1|TRBJ2-7|few|14
CASSRTDGSYEQYF
TGTGCCAGCAGTCGGACCGATGGCTCCTACGAGCAGTACTTC
>TRBD2|TRBV2|TRBJ2-2|.|20
CASSERLAGGTLANTGELFF
TGTGCCAGCAGTGAGAGACTAGCGGGGGGTACACTCGCGAACACCGGGGAGCTGTTTTTT
>.|TRBV20-1|TRBJ1-6|few|12
CSGRDGNSPLHF
TGCAGTGGCAGGGACGGTAATTCACCCCTCCACTTT
>TRBD2|TRBV6-1|TRBJ2-7|.|17
CASSEESSGPSSYEQYF
TGTGCCAGCAGTGAAGAGAGTAGCGGGCCCTCCTCCTACGAGCAGTACTTC
>TRBD1|TRBV7-6|TRBJ2-7|.|13
CASSSDRANEQYF
TGTGCCAGCAGCTCGGACAGGGCAAACGAGCAGTACTTC
>.|TRBV7-9|TRBJ2-7|many|12
CASSVEGYEQYF
TGTGCCAGCAGCGTAGAGGGCTACGAGCAGTACTTC
>.|TRBV7-2|TRBJ1-1|many|13
CASSFIVGTEAFF
TGTGCCAGCAGCTTTATTGTGGGGACTGAAGCTTTCTTT
>.|TRBV27|TRBJ1-2|many|11
CASSPYYGYTF
TGTGCCAGCAGTCCCTACTATGGCTACACCTTC
>TRBD1|TRBV25-1|TRBJ2-7|few|15
CASSETGTVNYEQYF
TGTGCCAGCAGTGAAACCGGGACAGTCAACTACGAGCAGTACTTC
>.|TRBV6-5|TRBJ1-1|many|13
CASSSTGPTEAFF
TGTGCCAGCAGCTCAACAGGGCCCACTGAAGCTTTCTTT
>TRBD1|TRBV7-9|TRBJ1-1|.|15
CASSLLDRKNTEAFF
TGTGCCAGCAGCCTCCTGGACAGGAAAAACACTGAAGCTTTCTTT
>.|TRBV4-1|TRBJ1-5|many|17
CASSQVVGPLGRQPQHF
TGCGCCAGCAGCCAAGTAGTAGGACCCCTCGGCCGCCAGCCCCAGCATTTT
>TRBD1|TRBV7-3|TRBJ2-5|many|14
CASSETGVEETQYF
TGTGCCAGCAGCGAGACAGGGGTGGAGGAGACCCAGTACTTC
>TRBD1|TRBV6-1|TRBJ1-2|many|15
CASSAGSQGARGYTF
TGTGCCAGCAGTGCGGGCTCCCAGGGGGCGCGGGGCTACACCTTC
>.|TRBV9|TRBJ1-5|few|14
CASSRGLGNQPQHF
TGTGCCAGCAGCAGGGGTTTGGGCAATCAGCCCCAGCATTTT
>.|TRBV20-1|TRBJ1-1|once|17
CSARDLRDPGRYTEAFF
TGCAGTGCTAGAGATCTCCGGGACCCGGGACGGTACACTGAAGCTTTCTTT
>.|TRBV6-1|TRBJ2-2|many|12
CASSGGTGELFF
TGTGCCAGCTCAGGGGGGACCGGGGAGCTGTTTTTT